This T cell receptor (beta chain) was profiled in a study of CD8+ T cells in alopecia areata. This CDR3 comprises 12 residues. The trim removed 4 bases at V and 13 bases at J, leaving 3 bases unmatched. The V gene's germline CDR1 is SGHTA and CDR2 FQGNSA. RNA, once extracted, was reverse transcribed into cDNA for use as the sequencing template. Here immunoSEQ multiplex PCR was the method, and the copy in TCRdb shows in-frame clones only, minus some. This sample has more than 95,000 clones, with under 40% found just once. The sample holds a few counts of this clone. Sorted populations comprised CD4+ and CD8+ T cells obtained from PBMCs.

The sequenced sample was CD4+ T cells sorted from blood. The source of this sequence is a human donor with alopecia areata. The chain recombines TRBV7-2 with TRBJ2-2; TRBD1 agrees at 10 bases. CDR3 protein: CASSSDRGRLFF. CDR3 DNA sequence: TGTGCCAGCAGCTCCGACAGGGGGCGGCTGTTTTTT.